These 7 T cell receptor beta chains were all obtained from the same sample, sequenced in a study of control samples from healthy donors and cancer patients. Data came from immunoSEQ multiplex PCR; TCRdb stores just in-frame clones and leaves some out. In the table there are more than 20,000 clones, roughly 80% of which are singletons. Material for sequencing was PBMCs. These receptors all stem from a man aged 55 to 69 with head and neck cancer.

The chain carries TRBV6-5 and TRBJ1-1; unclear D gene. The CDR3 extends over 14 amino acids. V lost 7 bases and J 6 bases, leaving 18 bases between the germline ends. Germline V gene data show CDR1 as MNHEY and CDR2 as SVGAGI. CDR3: CASTLSDVAPEAFF. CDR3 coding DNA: TGTGCCAGCACCCTCTCGGACGTTGCCCCTGAAGCTTTCTTT.

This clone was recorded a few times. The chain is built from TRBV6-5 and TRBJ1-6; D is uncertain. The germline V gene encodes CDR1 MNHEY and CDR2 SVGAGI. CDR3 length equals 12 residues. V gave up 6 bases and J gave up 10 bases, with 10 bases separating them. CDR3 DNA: TGTGCCAGCAGGGATGACCTATCACCCCTCCACTTT. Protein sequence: CASRDDLSPLHF.

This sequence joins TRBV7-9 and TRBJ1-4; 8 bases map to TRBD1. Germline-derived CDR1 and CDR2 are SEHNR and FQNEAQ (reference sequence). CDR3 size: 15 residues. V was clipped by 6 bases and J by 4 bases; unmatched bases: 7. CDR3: CASSRTGFGNEKLFF. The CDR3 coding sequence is TGTGCCAGCAGTCGGACAGGGTTTGGTAATGAAAAACTGTTTTTT.

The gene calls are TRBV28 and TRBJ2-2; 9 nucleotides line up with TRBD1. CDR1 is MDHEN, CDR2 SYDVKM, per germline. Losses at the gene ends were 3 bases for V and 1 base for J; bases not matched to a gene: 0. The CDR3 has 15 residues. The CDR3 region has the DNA TGTGCCAGCAGTTTGGACAGGGGGAACACCGGGGAGCTGTTTTTT. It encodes CASSLDRGNTGELFF.

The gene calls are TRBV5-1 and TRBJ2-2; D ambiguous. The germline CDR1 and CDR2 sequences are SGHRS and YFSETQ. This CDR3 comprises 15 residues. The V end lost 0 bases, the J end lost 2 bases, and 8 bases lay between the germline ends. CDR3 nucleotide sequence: TGCGCCAGCAGCTTGGTAGGGCCAAACACCGGGGAGCTGTTTTTT. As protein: CASSLVGPNTGELFF.

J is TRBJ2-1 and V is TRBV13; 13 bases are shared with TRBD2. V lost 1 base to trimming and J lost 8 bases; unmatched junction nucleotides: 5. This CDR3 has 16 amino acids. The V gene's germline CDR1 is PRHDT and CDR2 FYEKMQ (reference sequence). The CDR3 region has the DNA TGTGCCAGCAGCTTAGTCGGACTAGCGGGAGACGATGAGCAGTTCTTC. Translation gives CASSLVGLAGDDEQFF. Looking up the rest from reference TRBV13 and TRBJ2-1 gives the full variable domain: AAGVIQSPRHLIKEKRETATLKCYPIPRHDTVYWYQQGPGQDPQFLISFYEKMQSDKGSIPDRFSAQQFSDYHSELNMSSLELGDSALYFCASSLVGLAGDDEQFFGPGTRLTVL.

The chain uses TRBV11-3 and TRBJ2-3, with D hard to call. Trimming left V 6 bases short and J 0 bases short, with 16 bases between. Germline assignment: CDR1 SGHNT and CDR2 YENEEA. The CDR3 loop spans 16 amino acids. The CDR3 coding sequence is TGTGCCAGCAGACCTCTAGATAGTGCTAGCACAGATACGCAGTATTTT. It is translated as CASRPLDSASTDTQYF.